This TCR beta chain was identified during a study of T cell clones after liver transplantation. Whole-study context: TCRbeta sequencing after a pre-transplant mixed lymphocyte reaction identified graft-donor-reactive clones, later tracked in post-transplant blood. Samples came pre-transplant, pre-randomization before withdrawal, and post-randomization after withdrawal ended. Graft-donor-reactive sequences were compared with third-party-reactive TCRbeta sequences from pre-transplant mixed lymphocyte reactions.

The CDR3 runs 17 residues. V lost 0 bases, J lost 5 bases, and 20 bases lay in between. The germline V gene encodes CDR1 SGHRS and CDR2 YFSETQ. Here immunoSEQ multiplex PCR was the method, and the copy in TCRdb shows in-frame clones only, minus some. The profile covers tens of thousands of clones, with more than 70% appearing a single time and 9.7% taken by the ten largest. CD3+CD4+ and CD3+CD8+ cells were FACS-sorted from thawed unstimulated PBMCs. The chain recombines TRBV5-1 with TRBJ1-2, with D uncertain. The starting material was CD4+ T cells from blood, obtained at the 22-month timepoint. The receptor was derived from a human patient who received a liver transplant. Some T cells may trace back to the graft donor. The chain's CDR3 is CASSLGRWIRTGYGYTF. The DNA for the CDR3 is TGCGCCAGCAGCTTGGGTCGATGGATTAGAACGGGGTATGGCTACACCTTC.